This T cell receptor (beta chain) comes out of a study of response to subunit inactivated influenza vaccine. Study-level points and caveats: Only a handful of new T cells, the authors suggested, are recruited with each seasonal influenza vaccination.

This clonotype was counted between two and nine times. Its matching antigen is unknown. A single base separates this from a much larger clone, so it may be a read error. Germline CDR1 reads LGHNA; CDR2 reads YNFKEQ. The CDR3 totals 19 residues. Each CDR3 protein gets one entry after TCRdb re-called the RT-PCR reads with MiXCR. The profile shows 280,000 or so distinct CDR3 sequences, roughly 22% of them singletons. The origin of this receptor is a man between 45 and 75 years old who received an inactivated influenza vaccine. Specimen: PBMCs from blood, collected 21 months after vaccination. V is TRBV4-2 and J is TRBJ2-1; 8 bases are a match to TRBD2. CDR3 in DNA: TGTGCCAGCAGCCCCCCCCTAGGGAGCGGGAGTCGGGGAGACAATGAGCAGTCCTTC. Translated, it gives CASSPPLGSGSRGDNEQSF.